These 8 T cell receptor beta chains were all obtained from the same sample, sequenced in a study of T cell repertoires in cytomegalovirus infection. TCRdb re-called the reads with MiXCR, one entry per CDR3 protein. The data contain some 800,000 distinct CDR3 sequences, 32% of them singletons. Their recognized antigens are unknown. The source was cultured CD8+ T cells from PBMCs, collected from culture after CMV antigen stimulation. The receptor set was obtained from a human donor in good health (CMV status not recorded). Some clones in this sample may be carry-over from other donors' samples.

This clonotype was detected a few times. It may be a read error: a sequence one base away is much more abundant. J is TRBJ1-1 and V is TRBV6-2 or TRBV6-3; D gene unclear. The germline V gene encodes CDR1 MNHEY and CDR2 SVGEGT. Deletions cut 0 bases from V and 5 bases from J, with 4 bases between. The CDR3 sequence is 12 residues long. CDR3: CASSYSKTEAFF. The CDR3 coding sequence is TGTGCCAGCAGTTACTCGAAGACTGAAGCTTTCTTT.

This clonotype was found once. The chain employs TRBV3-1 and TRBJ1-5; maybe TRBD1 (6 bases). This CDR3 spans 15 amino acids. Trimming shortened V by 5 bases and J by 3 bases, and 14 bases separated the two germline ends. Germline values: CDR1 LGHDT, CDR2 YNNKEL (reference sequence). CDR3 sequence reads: CASSKQGESNQPQHF. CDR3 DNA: TGTGCCAGCAGCAAACAGGGAGAATCCAATCAGCCCCAGCATTTT.

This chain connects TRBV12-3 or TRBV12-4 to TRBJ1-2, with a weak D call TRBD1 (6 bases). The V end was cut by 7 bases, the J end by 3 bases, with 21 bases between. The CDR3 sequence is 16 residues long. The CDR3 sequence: CASTTGVAKGDYGYTF. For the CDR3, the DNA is TGTGCCAGCACCACCGGGGTGGCTAAGGGGGACTATGGCTACACCTTC.

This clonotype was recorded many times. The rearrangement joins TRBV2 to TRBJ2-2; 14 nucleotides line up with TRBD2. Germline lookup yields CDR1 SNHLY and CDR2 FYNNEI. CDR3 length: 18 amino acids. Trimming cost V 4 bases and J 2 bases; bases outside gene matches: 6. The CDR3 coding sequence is TGTGCCAGCAGTGGAGTAGGACTAGCGGGGGGCAACACCGGGGAGCTGTTTTTT. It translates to CASSGVGLAGGNTGELFF.

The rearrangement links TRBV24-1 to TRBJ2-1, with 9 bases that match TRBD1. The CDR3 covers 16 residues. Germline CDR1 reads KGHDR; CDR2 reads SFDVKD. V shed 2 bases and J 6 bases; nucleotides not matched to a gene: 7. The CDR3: CATSDSTGTGFNEQFF. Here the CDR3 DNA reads TGTGCCACCAGTGATTCCACCGGGACAGGGTTCAATGAGCAGTTCTTC.

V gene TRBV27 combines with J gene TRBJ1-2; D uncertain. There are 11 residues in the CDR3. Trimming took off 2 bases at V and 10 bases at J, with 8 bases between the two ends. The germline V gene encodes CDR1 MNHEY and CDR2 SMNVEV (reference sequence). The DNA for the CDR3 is TGTGCCAGCAGTTTAGGTTCGATCTACACCTTC. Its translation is CASSLGSIYTF.

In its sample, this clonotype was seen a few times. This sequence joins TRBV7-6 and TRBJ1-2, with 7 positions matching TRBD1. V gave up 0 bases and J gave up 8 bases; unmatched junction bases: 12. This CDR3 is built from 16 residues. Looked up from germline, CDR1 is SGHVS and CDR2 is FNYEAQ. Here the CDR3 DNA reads TGTGCCAGCAGCTTAGCGCGGGAGACAGGGAATTGGGGCTACACCTTC. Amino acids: CASSLARETGNWGYTF.

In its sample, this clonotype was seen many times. The CDR3 bases are TGTGCCAGTAGTACGGCGGGGAACACTGAAGCTTTCTTT. Translated, it gives CASSTAGNTEAFF. This chain links TRBV19 with TRBJ1-1; D not certain. CDR1 LNHDA and CDR2 SQIVND come from the germline V gene (reference sequence). The CDR3 consists of 13 residues. V was pared by 4 bases and J by 1 base, with 7 bases between. The whole variable domain, remainder taken from reference TRBV19 and TRBJ1-1, is DGGITQSPKYLFRKEGQNVTLSCEQNLNHDAMYWYRQDPGQGLRLIYYSQIVNDFQKGDIAEGYSVSREKKESFPLTVTSAQKNPTAFYLCASSTAGNTEAFFGQGTRLTVV.